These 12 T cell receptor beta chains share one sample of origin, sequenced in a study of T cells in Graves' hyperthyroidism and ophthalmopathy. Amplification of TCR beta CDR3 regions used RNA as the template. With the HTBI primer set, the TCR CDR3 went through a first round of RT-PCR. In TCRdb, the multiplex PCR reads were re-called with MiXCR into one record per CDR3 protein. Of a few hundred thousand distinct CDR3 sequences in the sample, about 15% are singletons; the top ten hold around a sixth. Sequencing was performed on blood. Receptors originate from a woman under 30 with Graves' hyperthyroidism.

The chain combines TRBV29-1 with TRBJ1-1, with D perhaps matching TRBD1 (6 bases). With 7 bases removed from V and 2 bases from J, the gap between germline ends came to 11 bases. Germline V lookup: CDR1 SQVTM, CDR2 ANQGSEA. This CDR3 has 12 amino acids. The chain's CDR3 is CSGGQQNTEAFF. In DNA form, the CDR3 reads TGCAGCGGGGGACAACAAAACACTGAAGCTTTCTTT.

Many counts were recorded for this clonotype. CDR3 protein: CASSPGQVGRGYTF. As DNA, the CDR3 is TGTGCCAGCTCACCGGGACAGGTCGGCCGTGGCTACACCTTC. The gene calls are TRBV18 and TRBJ1-2; TRBD1 matches at 8 bases. Germline CDR1 and CDR2: KGHSH and LQKENI. The CDR3 consists of 14 residues. Trimming cost V 3 bases and J 7 bases; bases outside gene matches: 7.

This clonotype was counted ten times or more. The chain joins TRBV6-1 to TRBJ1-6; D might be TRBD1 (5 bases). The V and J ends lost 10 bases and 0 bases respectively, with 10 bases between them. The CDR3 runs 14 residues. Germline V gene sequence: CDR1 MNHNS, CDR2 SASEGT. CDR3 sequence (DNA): TGTGCCATCAGGGAAAGCTCCTATAATTCACCCCTCCACTTT. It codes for CAIRESSYNSPLHF.

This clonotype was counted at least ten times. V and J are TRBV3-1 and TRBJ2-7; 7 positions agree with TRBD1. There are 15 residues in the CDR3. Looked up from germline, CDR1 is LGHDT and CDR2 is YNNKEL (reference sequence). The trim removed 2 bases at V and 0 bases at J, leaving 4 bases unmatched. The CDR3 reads CASSQTGDPSYEQYV. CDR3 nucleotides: TGTGCCAGCAGCCAAACAGGGGATCCCTCCTACGAGCAGTACGTC.

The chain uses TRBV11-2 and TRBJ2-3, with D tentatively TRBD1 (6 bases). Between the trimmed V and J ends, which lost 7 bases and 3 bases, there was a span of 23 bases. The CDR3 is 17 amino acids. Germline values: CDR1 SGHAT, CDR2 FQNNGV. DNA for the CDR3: TGTGCCAGCACCTCGGGGCGCCGGCAGGGGCGGACAGATACGCAGTATTTT. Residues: CASTSGRRQGRTDTQYF.

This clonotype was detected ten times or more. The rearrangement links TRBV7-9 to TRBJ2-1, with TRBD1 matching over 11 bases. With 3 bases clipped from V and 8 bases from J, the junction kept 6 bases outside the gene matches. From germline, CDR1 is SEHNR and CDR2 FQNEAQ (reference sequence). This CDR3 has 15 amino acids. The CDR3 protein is CASSFRDRGSHEQFF. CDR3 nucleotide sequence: TGTGCCAGCAGCTTCCGGGACAGGGGGTCCCATGAGCAGTTCTTC.

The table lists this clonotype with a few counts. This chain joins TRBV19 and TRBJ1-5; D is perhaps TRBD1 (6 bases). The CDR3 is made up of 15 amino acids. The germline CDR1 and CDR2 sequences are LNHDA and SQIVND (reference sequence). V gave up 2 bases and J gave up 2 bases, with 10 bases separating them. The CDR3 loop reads CASSITAGGNQPQHF. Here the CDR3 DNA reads TGTGCCAGTAGTATAACGGCAGGGGGCAATCAGCCCCAGCATTTT.

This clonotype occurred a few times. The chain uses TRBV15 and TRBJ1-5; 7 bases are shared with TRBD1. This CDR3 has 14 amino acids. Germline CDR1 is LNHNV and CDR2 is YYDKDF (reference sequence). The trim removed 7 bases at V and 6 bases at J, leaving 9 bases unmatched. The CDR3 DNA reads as TGTGCCACCAACAGGGGTGGGCTAGGTCAGCCCCAGCATTTT. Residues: CATNRGGLGQPQHF.

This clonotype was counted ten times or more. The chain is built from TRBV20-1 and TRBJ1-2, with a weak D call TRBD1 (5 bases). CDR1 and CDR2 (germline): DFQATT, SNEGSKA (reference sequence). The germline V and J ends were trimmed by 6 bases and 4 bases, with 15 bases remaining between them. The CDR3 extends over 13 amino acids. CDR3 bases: TGCAGTGCCCTGGCCCCAGGGCTCTATGGCTACACCTTC. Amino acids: CSALAPGLYGYTF.

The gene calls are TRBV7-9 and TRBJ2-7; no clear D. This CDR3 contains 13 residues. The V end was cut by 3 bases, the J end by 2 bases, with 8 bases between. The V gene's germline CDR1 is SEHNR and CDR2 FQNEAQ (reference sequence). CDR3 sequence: CASSFSATYEQYF. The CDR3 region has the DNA TGTGCCAGCAGCTTCTCAGCGACCTACGAGCAGTACTTC.

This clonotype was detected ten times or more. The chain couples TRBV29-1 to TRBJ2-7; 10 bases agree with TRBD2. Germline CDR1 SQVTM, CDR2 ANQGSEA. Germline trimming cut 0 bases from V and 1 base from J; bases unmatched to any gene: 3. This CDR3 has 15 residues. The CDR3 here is CSVEEGTSVSYEQYF. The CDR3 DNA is TGCAGCGTTGAAGAGGGGACTAGCGTATCCTACGAGCAGTACTTC.

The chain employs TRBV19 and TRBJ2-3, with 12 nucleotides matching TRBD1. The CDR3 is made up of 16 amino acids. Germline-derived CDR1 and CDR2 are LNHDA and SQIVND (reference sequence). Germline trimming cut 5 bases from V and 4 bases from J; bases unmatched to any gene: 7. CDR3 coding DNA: TGTGCCAGTAGTTCAAACCGGGACAGGGGGCCAGATACGCAGTATTTT. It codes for CASSSNRDRGPDTQYF.